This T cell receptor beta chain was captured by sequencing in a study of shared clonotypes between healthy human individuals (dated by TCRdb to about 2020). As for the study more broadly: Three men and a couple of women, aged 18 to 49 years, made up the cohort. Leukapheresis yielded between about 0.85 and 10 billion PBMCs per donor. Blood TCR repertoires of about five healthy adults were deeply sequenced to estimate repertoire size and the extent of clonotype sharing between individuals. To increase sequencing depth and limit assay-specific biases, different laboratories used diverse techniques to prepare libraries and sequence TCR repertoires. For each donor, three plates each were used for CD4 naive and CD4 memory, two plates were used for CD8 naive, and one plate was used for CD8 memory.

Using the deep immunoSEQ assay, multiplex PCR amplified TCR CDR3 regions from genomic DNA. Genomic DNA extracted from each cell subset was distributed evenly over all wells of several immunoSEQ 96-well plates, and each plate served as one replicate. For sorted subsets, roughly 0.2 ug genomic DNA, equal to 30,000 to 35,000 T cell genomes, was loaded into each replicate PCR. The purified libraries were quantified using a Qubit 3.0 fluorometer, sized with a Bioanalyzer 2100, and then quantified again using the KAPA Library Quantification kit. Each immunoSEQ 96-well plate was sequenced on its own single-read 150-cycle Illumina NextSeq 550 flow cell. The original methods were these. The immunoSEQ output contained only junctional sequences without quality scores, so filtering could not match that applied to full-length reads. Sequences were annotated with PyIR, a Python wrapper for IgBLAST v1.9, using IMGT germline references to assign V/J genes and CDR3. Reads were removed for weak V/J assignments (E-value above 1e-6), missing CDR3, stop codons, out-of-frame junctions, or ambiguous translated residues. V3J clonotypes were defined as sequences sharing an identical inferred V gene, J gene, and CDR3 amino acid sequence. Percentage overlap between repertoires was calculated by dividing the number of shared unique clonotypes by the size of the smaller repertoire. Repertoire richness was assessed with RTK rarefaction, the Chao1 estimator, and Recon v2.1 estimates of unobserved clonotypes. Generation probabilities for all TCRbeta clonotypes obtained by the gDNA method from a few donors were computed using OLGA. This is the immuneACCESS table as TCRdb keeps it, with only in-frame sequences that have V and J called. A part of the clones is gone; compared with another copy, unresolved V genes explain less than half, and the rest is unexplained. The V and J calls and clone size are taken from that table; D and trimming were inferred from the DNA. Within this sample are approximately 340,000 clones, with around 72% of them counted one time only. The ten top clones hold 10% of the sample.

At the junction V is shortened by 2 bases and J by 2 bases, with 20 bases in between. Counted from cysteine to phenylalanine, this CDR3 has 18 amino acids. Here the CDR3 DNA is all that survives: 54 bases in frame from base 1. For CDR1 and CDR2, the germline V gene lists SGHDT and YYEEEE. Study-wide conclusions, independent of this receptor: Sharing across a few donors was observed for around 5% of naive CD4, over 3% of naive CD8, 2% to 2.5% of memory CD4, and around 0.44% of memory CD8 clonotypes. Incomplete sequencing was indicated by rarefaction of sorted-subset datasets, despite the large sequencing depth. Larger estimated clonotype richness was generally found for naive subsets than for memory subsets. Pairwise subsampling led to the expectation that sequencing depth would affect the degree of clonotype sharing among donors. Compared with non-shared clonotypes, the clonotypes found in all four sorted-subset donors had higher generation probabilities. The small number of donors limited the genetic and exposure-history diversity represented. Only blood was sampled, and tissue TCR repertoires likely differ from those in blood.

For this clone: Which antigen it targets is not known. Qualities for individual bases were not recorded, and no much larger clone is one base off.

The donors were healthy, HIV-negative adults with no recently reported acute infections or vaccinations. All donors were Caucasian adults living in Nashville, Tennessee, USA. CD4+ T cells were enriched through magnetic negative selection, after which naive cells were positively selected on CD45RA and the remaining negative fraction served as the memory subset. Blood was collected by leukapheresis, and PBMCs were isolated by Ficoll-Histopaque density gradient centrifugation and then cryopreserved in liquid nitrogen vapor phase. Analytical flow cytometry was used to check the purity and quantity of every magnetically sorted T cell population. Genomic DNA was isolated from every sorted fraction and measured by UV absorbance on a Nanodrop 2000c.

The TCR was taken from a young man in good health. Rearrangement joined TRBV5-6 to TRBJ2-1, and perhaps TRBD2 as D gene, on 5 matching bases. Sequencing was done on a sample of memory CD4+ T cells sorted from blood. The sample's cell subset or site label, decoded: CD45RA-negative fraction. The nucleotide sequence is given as TGTGCCAGCAGCTTTAACCCCCAAGGGAGTCGCCCCTACAATGAGCAGTTCTTC. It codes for CASSFNPQGSRPYNEQFF.